This T cell receptor (beta chain) was recorded in a study of beta chain features in type 1 diabetes. The study's findings and limits: People with Type 1 diabetes carried modestly yet significantly shorter TCRB CDR3s in all four CD4+ subsets.

Details on this clone: Its antigen is unknown.

Every bit of the isolated RNA underwent reverse transcription, so sequencing read expressed TCRB transcripts. Method: immunoSEQ multiplex PCR; TCRdb's copy keeps in-frame clones and lacks some. The repertoire holds hundreds of thousands of clones, with around a sixth as singletons. Germline-derived CDR1 and CDR2 are ENHRY and SYGVKD. This CDR3 contains 16 residues. The ends lost 1 base at V and 3 bases at J; junction bases unmatched: 9. A heparinised blood draw that averaged about 100 mL was obtained once from each donor. Material: naive CD4+ T cells from blood. This chain uses TRBV10-3 with TRBJ2-7; 7 bases line up with TRBD1. The TCR was taken from a man between 18 and 35 years old in good health. The chain's CDR3 is CAISEYLVRQGYEQYF. CDR3 DNA sequence: TGTGCCATCAGTGAGTACTTAGTTCGACAGGGCTACGAGCAGTACTTC.